This TCR beta chain was observed in a study of blood T cell repertoires in COVID-19. Recruits, aged roughly 18 to 89 years, lived in roughly 22 US areas. Participant-given clinical history determined each cohort assignment. The germline CDR1 and CDR2 sequences are LGHNA and YSLEER. Losses at the gene ends were 2 bases for V and 9 bases for J; bases not matched to a gene: 10. The CDR3 is 15 amino acids. The repertoire was sequenced with immunoSEQ multiplex PCR; TCRdb's copy has only in-frame clones and lacks some. The sample contains over 350,000 clones, 70% to 90% of which appear only once. The sequencing input was PBMCs or T cells enriched from blood (not recorded which). The source is a young woman with acute COVID-19. The V gene is TRBV4-3, the J gene TRBJ2-1; 7 bases fit TRBD2. CDR3 bases: TGCGCCAGCAGCCAATTAGCGGGCGAGGCGGGTGAGCAGTTCTTC. Encoded protein: CASSQLAGEAGEQFF.